This entry describes one T cell receptor (beta chain). The sample holds a few counts of this clonotype. There is no known antigen for this receptor. Base quality data are lacking; no much larger clone is found one base away. This specimen belongs to a study of T cells after yellow fever vaccination (dated by TCRdb to between 2019 and 2020). Describing the broader study: The SMART-Seq v4 Ultra Low Input RNA kit was used to prepare libraries from fractions with low cell numbers. To follow T-cell clones before and after both primary and booster YFV17D yellow fever vaccination, bulk TCR alpha and beta repertoires underwent longitudinal sequencing. The cohort comprised two healthy male donors, one aged 18 to 30 and one aged 30 to 39 years. Blood was drawn at multiple timepoints before and after primary and secondary immunization, with bulk PBMC replicates and cell subsets isolated.

Trimming removed 3 bases from V and 4 bases from J, leaving 15 bases between the germline ends. Including the terminal cysteine and phenylalanine, the CDR3 comprises 15 residues. Of all the DNA, just the CDR3 is kept, 45 bases in frame from base 1. CDR1 and CDR2 are drawn from the germline V gene (reference sequence): LNHNV, YYDKDF. The sample's treatment or condition label is to be understood as: live attenuated yellow fever vaccine strain. Two biological replicates of bulk PBMCs were collected at each blood-draw timepoint. A standard Ficoll-Paque protocol was used to isolate PBMCs from peripheral blood. TriZol was used to extract RNA from bulk PBMCs, CD4 and CD8 fractions, and dextramer-positive and dextramer-negative fractions. Broad study findings and their caveats: After the booster, most clones that had expanded after primary vaccination were detected again (nearly 98% of CD4 and 70% to 90% of CD8), suggesting broad maintenance of memory. The study included only two donors, which limits how far the findings can be generalized. A small share of clonotypes was detected in both CD4 and CD8 compartments, with the overlap likely arising from convergent recombination. Compared with the primary T-cell response, the secondary T-cell response was faster but weaker, reaching its peak on day 5 rather than on day 15. Computational filtering was needed because FACS-sorted repertoires could contain abundant contaminating clonotypes from the bulk population.

Synthesis of TCR cDNA relied on 5'RACE template switching, a step that introduced a universal primer site along with unique molecular identifiers. Priming for cDNA synthesis came from both the TCR alpha and TCR beta constant segments. Two PCR steps were used to amplify libraries, with sample barcodes and sequencing adapters being added in the second step. Libraries were sequenced on Illumina HiSeq 2500 (2x100 bp) or NovaSeq (2x150 bp). The authors' analysis ran thus. MIGEC was used to demultiplex reads and collapse the reads into UMI consensus sequences, and MiXCR was used for V(D)J alignment. Vaccine-responding clonotypes were identified with edgeR using replicate PBMC samples, with FDR below 0.01 and a log2 fold change above 5 up to day 15 being required. Each bulk clonotype was labeled CD4 or CD8 based on which sequenced repertoire, CD4 or CD8, contained the clonotype at higher abundance. The public sequencing data were trimmed at Q25 with fastp and processed into clonotypes with MiXCR by TCRdb, which kept only in-frame beta chains. When rows share a CDR3 protein, they turn into one entry using the most common DNA and genes. The V and J calls were not made by the authors but by TCRdb's processing. For this sample there are around 610,000 distinct CDR3 sequences; approximately 13% appear just once. The ten most abundant clones make up roughly an eighth of the sample.

The material was PBMCs, obtained on the day of the yellow fever booster vaccination. The sequence was obtained from a man aged 25-45 years who received the YFV17D yellow fever vaccine. The chain couples TRBV15 to TRBJ2-5; a tentative D match to TRBD2 spans 6 bases. CDR3 sequence: CATSRTRTIVETQYF. DNA sequence: TGTGCCACCAGCAGGACTAGGACTATTGTAGAGACCCAGTACTTC.